This TCR beta chain was sequenced during a study of vaccination effects on CD4 cells after COVID-19 (dated by TCRdb to between 2021 and 2022). As for the study more broadly: The ViraFEST assay stimulated PBMC with viral peptide pools and then used TCR sequencing to identify antigen-specific CD4+ T cell clonotypes by expansion. Across the study, the median time from the second dose to post-vaccine sampling was 72 days (range 14 to 241). Over 1.5 million PBMC per well were cultured with approximately 10 ug/ml peptides in IMDM containing roughly 5% human AB serum, approximately 10 IU/ml IL-2 and gentamicin. SARS-CoV-2 spike-specific CD4+ TCR repertoires were compared before and after mRNA vaccination in COVID-19 convalescent patients and in infection-naive vaccine recipients. The full study included approximately nine COVID-19 convalescent patients and a handful of SARS-CoV-2-naive healthy vaccine recipients. Cultures from other donors in the study were sequenced using the Oncomine TCR Beta short-read assay on an Illumina iSeq 100. Points the paper makes about the study in general: Marked clonal contraction was observed in both infection-induced and vaccine-induced clones at late post-vaccination timepoints, consistent with waning T cell responses. Among healthy vaccine recipients, nearly all vaccine-induced clones were SARS-CoV-2 mono-reactive, and only 1 of 255 was cross-reactive with common cold coronaviruses. Limitations of the study were the small number of convalescent patients and the absence of early post-infection timepoints.

After more than nine days of culture, CD4+ T cells were isolated with the EasySep CD4+ T cell isolation kit. Each participant received two doses of an mRNA SARS-CoV-2 vaccine, either BNT162b2 or mRNA-1273. None of the healthy vaccine recipients had a prior SARS-CoV-2 infection, which was confirmed by nucleocapsid antibody tests that came back negative both before and after vaccination. Half of the culture medium was replaced with fresh IL-2-containing medium on days 3 and 7. Unless noted otherwise, every peptide stimulation condition was grown in triplicate wells. Using Ficoll-Paque Plus gradient centrifugation, PBMC were separated from whole blood and then either used fresh or cryopreserved at -140C. The QIAamp micro DNA kit was used to extract genomic DNA from the cultured CD4+ T cells. This clone was seen a handful of times. Its antigen has not been determined. Per-base quality was not reported, and no clone a single base away is much larger than it.

The library was built by means of the immunoSEQ multiplex PCR assay. DNA from the cultured and isolated CD4+ T cells underwent TCR beta CDR3 sequencing. Under the source paper's analysis protocol: Non-productive TCR sequences were discarded, and reads were trimmed to the CDR3 region, with only CDR3s of 7 or more amino acids retained. The MANAFEST web app was used to identify antigen-specific clonotypes by comparing expansion in peptide wells with expansion in reference cultures. To count as positive, a clone had to show expansion at FDR<0.05 compared with the reference and with all other wells, an odds ratio above 5, and a frequency above 0.1% in two replicate wells. A clonotype was called cross-reactive if it was significantly expanded both in SARS-CoV-2 spike wells and in at least one common cold coronavirus spike condition. CDR3 similarity was assessed by Levenshtein distance using the stringdist R package, and unrooted trees were constructed with ape in R 3.6.1. This is the immuneACCESS table as TCRdb keeps it, with only in-frame sequences that have V and J called. A part of the clones is gone; compared with another copy, unresolved V genes explain less than half, and the rest is unexplained. V and J calls and clone size are as listed in that table; D and trimming were resolved from the DNA. This sample holds 66,000 or so clones; just under 75% were observed only once. The top ten hold over 2% of the sample.

Relative to germline, V is 2 bases shorter and J is 7 bases shorter, with 9 bases between their ends. The germline V gene encodes CDR1 LGHDT and CDR2 YNNKEL (reference sequence). The CDR3, cysteine through phenylalanine, is 13 amino acids long. Left in the record is the CDR3 DNA by itself, 39 bases read in frame from the first base. The V and J genes are TRBV3-1 (or the pseudogene TRBV3-2) and TRBJ2-4; too little of a D gene remains to name it. The TCR was taken from a human donor who received a COVID-19 vaccine. Sequenced here: CD4+ T cells from PBMCs cultured without peptide, sampled after COVID-19 vaccination. The CDR3 reads as follows: CASSQLPANIQYF. The sequenced DNA: TGTGCCAGCAGCCAATTACCGGCGAACATTCAGTACTTC.